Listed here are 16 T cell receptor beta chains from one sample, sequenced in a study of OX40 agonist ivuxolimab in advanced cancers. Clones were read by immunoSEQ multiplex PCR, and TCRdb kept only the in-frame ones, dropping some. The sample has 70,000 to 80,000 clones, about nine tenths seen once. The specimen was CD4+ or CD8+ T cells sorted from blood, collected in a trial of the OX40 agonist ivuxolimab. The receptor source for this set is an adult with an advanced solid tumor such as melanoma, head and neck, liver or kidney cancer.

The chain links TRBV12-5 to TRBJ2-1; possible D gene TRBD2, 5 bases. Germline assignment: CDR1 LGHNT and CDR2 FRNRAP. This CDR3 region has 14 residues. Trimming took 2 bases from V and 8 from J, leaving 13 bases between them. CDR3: CASGLIPSSDEQFF. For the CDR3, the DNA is TGTGCTAGTGGTTTGATCCCTAGCTCGGATGAGCAGTTCTTC. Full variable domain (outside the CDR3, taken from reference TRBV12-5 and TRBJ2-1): DARVTQTPRHKVTEMGQEVTMRCQPILGHNTVFWYRQTMMQGLELLAYFRNRAPLDDSGMPKDRFSAEMPDATLATLKIQPSEPRDSAVYFCASGLIPSSDEQFFGPGTRLTVL.

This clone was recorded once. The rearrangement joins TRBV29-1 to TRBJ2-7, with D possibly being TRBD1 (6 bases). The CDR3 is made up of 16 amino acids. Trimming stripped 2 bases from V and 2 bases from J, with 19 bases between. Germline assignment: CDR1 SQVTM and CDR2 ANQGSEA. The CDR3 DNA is TGCAGCGTTGAAAGGACGGGCACAGGGTCTGCCTACGAGCAGTACTTC. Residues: CSVERTGTGSAYEQYF.

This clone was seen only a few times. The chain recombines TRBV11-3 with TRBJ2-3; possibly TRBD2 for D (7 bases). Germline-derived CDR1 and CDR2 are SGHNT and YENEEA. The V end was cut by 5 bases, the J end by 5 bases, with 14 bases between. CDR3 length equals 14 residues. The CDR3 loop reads CASSLGGGGDTQYF. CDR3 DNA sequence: TGTGCCAGCAGCCTAGGGGGGGGAGGAGATACGCAGTATTTT.

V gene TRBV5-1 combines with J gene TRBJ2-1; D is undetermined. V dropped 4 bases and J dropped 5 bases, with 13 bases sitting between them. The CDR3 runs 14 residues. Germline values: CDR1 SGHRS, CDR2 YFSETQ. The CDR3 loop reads CASSKATTNNEQFF. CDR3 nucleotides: TGCGCCAGCAGCAAAGCGACCACAAACAATGAGCAGTTCTTC.

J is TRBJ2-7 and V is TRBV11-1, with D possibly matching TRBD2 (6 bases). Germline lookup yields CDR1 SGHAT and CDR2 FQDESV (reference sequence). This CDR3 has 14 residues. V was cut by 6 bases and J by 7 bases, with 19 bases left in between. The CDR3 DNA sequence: TGTGCCAGCAGAGGTGGACTACGCTCGGGGGAGCAGTACTTC. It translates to CASRGGLRSGEQYF.

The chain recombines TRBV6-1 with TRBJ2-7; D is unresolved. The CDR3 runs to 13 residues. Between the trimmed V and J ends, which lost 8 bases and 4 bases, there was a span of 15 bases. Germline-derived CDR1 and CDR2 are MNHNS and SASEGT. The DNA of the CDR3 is TGTGCCAGCCGTAGAGACGGGCGATACGAGCAGTACTTC. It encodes CASRRDGRYEQYF.

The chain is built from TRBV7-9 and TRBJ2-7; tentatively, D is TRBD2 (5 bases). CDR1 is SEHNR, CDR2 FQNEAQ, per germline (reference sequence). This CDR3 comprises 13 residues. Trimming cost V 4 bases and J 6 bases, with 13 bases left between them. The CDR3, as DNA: TGTGCCAGCAGCTCATCGCGGGCCACCGAGCAGTACTTC. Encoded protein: CASSSSRATEQYF.

This chain's CDR3 is CASSKTSGSTDTQYF. CDR3 nucleotide sequence: TGTGCCAGCAGCAAAACTAGCGGGAGCACAGATACGCAGTATTTT. The chain couples TRBV21-1 to TRBJ2-3; the table's D call, TRBD2, has no DNA check behind it. TRBV21-1 corresponds to a pseudogene. This CDR3 region has 15 residues.

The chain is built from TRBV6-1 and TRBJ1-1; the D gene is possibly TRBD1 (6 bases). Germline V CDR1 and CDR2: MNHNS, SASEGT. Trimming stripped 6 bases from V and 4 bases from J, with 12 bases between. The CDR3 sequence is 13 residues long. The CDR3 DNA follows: TGTGCCAGCAGCGAACAGGGTTTCACTGAAGCTTTCTTT. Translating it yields CASSEQGFTEAFF.

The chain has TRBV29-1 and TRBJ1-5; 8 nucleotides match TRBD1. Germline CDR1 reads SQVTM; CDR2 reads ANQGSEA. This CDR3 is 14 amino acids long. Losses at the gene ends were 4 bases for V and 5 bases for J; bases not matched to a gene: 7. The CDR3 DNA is TGCAGCGTTGTTGGGACAGGAATGGATCAGCCCCAGCATTTT. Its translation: CSVVGTGMDQPQHF.

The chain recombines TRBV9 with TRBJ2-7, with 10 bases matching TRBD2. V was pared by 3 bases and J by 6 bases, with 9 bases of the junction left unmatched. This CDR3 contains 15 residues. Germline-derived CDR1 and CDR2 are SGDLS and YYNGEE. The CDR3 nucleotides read TGTGCCAGCAGCGGGACTAGCGGATTACCGATCGAGCAGTACTTC. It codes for CASSGTSGLPIEQYF.

CDR3: CASSPGQGQNQPQHF. DNA of the CDR3: TGCGCCAGCAGCCCCGGACAGGGCCAAAATCAGCCCCAGCATTTT. This chain links TRBV5-1 with TRBJ1-5; 8 bases match TRBD1. The CDR3 spans 15 residues. Germline V gene lookup returns CDR1 SGHRS and CDR2 YFSETQ. The trim removed 4 bases at V and 4 bases at J, leaving 7 bases unmatched.

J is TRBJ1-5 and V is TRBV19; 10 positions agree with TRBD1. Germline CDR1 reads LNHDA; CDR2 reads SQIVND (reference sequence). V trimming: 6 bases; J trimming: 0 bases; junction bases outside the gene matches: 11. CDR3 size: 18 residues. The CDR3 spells CASRRRGQGTFSNQPQHF. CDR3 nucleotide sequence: TGTGCCAGTAGAAGGCGGGGACAGGGGACCTTTAGCAATCAGCCCCAGCATTTT.

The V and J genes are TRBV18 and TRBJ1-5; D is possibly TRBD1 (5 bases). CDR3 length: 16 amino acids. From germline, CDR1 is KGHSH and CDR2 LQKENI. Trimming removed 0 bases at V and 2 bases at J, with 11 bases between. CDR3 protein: CASSPPEQGGNQPQHF. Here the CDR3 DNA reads TGTGCCAGCTCACCACCGGAGCAGGGCGGCAATCAGCCCCAGCATTTT.

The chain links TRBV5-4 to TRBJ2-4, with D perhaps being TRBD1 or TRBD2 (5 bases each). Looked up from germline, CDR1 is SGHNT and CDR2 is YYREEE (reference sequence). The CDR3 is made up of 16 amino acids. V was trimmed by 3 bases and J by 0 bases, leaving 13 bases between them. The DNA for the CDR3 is TGTGCCAGCAGCTCCCGGGACCTTATAGCCAAAAACATTCAGTACTTC. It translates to CASSSRDLIAKNIQYF.

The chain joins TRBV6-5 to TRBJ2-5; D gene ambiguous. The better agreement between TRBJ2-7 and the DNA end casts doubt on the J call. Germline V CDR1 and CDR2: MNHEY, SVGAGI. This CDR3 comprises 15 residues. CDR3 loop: CASSYSSHSSYEQYF. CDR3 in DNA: TGTGCCAGCAGTTACTCGAGCCACAGCTCCTACGAGCAGTACTTC.